This T cell receptor beta chain was obtained from a study of cytomegalovirus exposure and HLA in healthy donors. The PCR was carried out with 60 Vbeta primers and 13 Jbeta primers. Assay used: immunoSEQ multiplex PCR; TCRdb lists only in-frame clones, some missing. The table has about 170,000 clones, 70% to 90% seen once. The CDR3 totals 12 residues. Trimming removed 7 bases at V and 2 bases at J, with 9 bases between. Per the germline V gene, CDR1 is SGHRS and CDR2 is YFSETQ. V and J are TRBV5-1 and TRBJ1-1; no clear D. The sequenced sample was PBMCs. This TCR was recovered from a girl aged 10-17 years in good health and CMV-seropositive. This chain's CDR3 is CASAGGNTEAFF. The CDR3, as DNA: TGCGCCAGCGCGGGCGGCAACACTGAAGCTTTCTTT.